This T cell receptor (beta chain) was identified during a study of vaccination and CD4 T cells after COVID-19. Overall study: The study drew post-COVID samples a median approximately 100 days after diagnosis (range 35 to 161).

Documented treatment: approximately 11-day PBMC culture with coronavirus spike peptide pools or control peptides (ViraFEST assay). This clonotype has more than one count but fewer than ten. Its target is not known. Germline values: CDR1 DFQATT, CDR2 SNEGSKA (reference sequence). The germline V and J ends were trimmed by 7 bases and 0 bases, with 24 bases remaining between them. This CDR3 is 17 amino acids long. Sequenced with the Oncomine TCR Beta short-read assay was DNA taken from cultured CD4+ T cells. TCRdb analysed the PCR reads with MiXCR anew, one entry per CDR3 protein. The sample yields around 19,000 distinct CDR3 sequences, 38% seen once.

Material: CD4+ T cells from blood, cultured in vitro, obtained before SARS-CoV-2 vaccination. The V gene is TRBV20-1, the J gene TRBJ1-2; D perhaps matches TRBD1 (6 bases). The TCR originated in a human donor who received a COVID-19 vaccine. The DNA for the CDR3 is TGCAGTGGGTACGACAGGTTCCGACTGTTAGCTAACTATGGCTACACCTTC. Translation gives CSGYDRFRLLANYGYTF.